This TCR beta chain was obtained from a study of regulatory T cells in long-lasting Graves disease (dated by TCRdb to the early 2020s). Concerning the study at large: In the newly diagnosed Graves' disease group, patients had been taking antithyroid drugs for less than 3 months. Persistent Graves' disease patients were compared with newly diagnosed Graves' disease patients by peripheral blood TCR sequencing and RNA sequencing. The study was registered as a clinical trial and conducted in China. A total of around 33 samples were covered by TCR sequencing, comprising 13 persistent and around 20 newly diagnosed Graves' disease patients. Broader findings and caveats from the paper: A larger number of public clonotypes was shared among persistent patients (around 2,700) than among newly diagnosed patients (over 850). As a limitation, the authors acknowledged that the small sample size may reduce accuracy. Persistent Graves' disease patients showed lower TCR Shannon entropy and fewer highly expanded clones than newly diagnosed patients, suggesting clonal expansion. Sequencing and analysis were limited to the TCR beta chain. Only peripheral blood was studied, because thyroid tissue, the primary lesion, was inaccessible. TRBV28, TRBJ1-2 and TRBJ2-5 were preferentially used in persistent disease, while TRBV20-1 and TRBJ2-1 were favored in newly diagnosed disease.

For CDR1 and CDR2, the germline V gene (reference sequence) lists SEHNR and FQNEAQ. V was cut back by 0 bases and J by 3 bases, leaving a gap of 9 bases between them. Its CDR3 holds 14 amino acids, cysteine through phenylalanine. Only the CDR3 region is kept as DNA, spanning 42 bases read in frame from base 1. Interpreted using the paper, the time point label stands for: newly diagnosed GD, antithyroid drugs for less than 3 months. For both TCR sequencing and RNA sequencing, RNA was extracted from PBMCs in TRIzol. Graves' disease was diagnosed according to American Thyroid Association guidelines. The patients came from an endocrinology department in Xi'an, China. Each patient gave 7.5 to 10 milliliters of peripheral blood, collected in an EDTA anticoagulant tube. Ficoll Paque Plus density gradient separation was used to isolate PBMCs, and no additional T cell sorting was done. An Agilent 2100 Bioanalyzer and agarose gel were used to check RNA quality, while a NanoDrop 2000 measured RNA concentration.

The library was built by means of multiplex PCR. These reads were obtained on an Illumina HiSeq 4000. TCR beta libraries were built with iRepertoire HTBI primers and Arm-PCR amplification of CDR3 regions. Gel purification was performed on PCR products prior to sequencing. On the authors' methods: Across samples, 60 to 70 TRBV and 15 or so TRBJ segments were identified and used for gene usage analysis of CDR3 amino acid clonotypes. Filtered high-quality paired reads were merged into contigs using COPE and FqMerger. BLAST was used to align contigs to IMGT TRBV, TRBD and TRBJ reference genes, with CDR3 defined following IMGT. Highly expanded clones were defined as clonotypes with a frequency above 0.1%. Shannon entropy served as the measure of repertoire diversity, while the Gini coefficient captured V-J evenness. A clonotype was considered public if more than one individual shared it. TCRdb ran its own pipeline on the public reads, namely fastp trimming at Q25 and MiXCR clone calling, and kept in-frame beta chains. One record per CDR3 amino acid sequence lists the most common genes and DNA. For this entry, the V and J calls and clone size follow TCRdb and not the study's own pipeline. A total of 350,000 to 500,000 distinct CDR3 sequences appear in this sample, about 15% of them only once. The ten largest clones capture about 10% of the sample.

This clonotype was counted ten times or more. Its antigen remains undetermined. The sample holds no much larger clone one base away, and base qualities are not on file. The same sample was also used in a study of T cells in Graves' hyperthyroidism and ophthalmopathy. As the second publication notes: A patient counted as having stable Graves' hyperthyroidism if no progression to ophthalmopathy occurred over 18 months of follow-up. The hyperthyroidism patients were between 18 and 65 years old and newly diagnosed, with a disease duration of less than 2 months. Exclusion was applied to patients with uncontrolled infections, other autoimmune diseases, pregnancy or lactation. Clinical symptoms, serum thyroxine and TRAb, thyroid ultrasound, and orbital computed tomography formed the basis for the diagnoses. A first-round RT-PCR of the TCR CDR3 used the HTBI primer set with the Qiagen OneStep RT-PCR kit. Most expanded thyroid clonotypes (frequency above 0.001) were also detected in blood, a finding suggesting that blood repertoires may reflect thyroid immune responses. A 13 V-J signature model separated ophthalmopathy from stable hyperthyroidism, with around 91% sensitivity and 81% to 83% specificity in cross-validation and 80%/75% in testing. In validation, the model predicted progression to ophthalmopathy a median of approximately 6.3 months before onset, with roughly 70% sensitivity and around 76% specificity. A discovery cohort of roughly 100 patients, approximately 44 with Graves' ophthalmopathy and approximately 55 with stable Graves' hyperthyroidism, was used to find distinguishing TCR V-J signatures. Prospective prediction of ophthalmopathy was tested in an independent validation cohort of 18 to 20 hyperthyroidism patients and around 16 patients who later progressed to ophthalmopathy. The roughly 91 discovery patients were randomly split 7:3 into training and test sets. In addition, the study compared T-cell repertoires in thyroid tissue and in blood from several Graves' hyperthyroidism patients. After sampling, hyperthyroidism patients received methimazole starting at 30 mg daily, and ophthalmopathy patients received high-dose intravenous methylprednisolone. A second multiplex PCR round built the libraries, followed by size selection and purification. Sequencing of the libraries was done on an Illumina HiSeq2000 using paired-end 100 bp reads. SOAPnuke was used to process the raw data, throwing out any read that contained adapters or uncalled bases, had a mean Phred below 15, or lacked an exact constant-primer or identifier match. High-quality paired reads were merged with COPE v1.2.5, and unique nucleotide sequences were defined as clonotypes. MiTCR v1.1 was used to align the clonotypes against IMGT TRBV, TRBD and TRBJ reference segments. Only V-J combinations with frequency above 0.0001, covering approximately 99% of repertoires, were analysed. The TCS score was defined as F50 (clonal expansion) divided by E x V (chaos), with BLOSUM62-based TCRdist calculated between CDR3 peptides within each V-J. Welch's t-statistics and random forest reduced approximately 520 V-J features to 13, which were used in a naive Bayes classifier (R e1071). Sample size was not statistically predetermined, and investigators were not blinded to group allocation. The paper describes TCR Vbeta CDR3 sequencing of 135 peripheral blood samples, made up of 40 to 45 ophthalmopathy patients, around 78 hyperthyroidism patients and roughly 17 progressor patients.

This specimen was peripheral blood mononuclear cells (PBMCs), taken at new diagnosis, from a patient treated with antithyroid drugs. This sequence originates from a woman aged 25 to 39 with Graves disease. Donor details come from another sample of the same person, matched by shared clones. The sequence links TRBV7-9 to TRBJ2-7; the D gene remains uncertain. Here is the DNA: TGTGCCAGCAGCTTAGCGGGCGGCCTCTACGAGCAGTACTTC. It specifies CASSLAGGLYEQYF.